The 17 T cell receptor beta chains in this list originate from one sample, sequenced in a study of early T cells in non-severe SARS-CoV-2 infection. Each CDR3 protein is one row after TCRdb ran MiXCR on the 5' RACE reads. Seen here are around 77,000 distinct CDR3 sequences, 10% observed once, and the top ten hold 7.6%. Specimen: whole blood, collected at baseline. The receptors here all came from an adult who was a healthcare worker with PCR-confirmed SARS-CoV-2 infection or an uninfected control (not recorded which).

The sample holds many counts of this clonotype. This chain's CDR3 is CASSIDGTGGAGELFF. The DNA of the CDR3 is TGTGCCAGTAGTATAGATGGGACAGGGGGAGCCGGGGAGCTGTTTTTT. The V gene is TRBV19, the J gene TRBJ2-2; 11 nucleotides line up with TRBD1. The CDR3 extends over 16 amino acids. With V trimmed by 0 bases and J by 6 bases, 3 bases remained unmatched. Germline V gives CDR1 LNHDA, CDR2 SQIVND (reference sequence).

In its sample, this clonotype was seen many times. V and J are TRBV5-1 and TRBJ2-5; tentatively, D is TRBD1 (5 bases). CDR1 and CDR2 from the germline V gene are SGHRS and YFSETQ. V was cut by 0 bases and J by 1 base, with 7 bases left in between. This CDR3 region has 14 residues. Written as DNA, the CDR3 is TGCGCCAGCAGCTTGGACAGGATCCAAGAGACCCAGTACTTC. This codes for CASSLDRIQETQYF. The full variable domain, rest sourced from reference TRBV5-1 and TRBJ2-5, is KAGVTQTPRYLIKTRGQQVTLSCSPISGHRSVSWYQQTPGQGLQFLFEYFSETQRNKGNFPGRFSGRQFSNSRSEMNVSTLELGDSALYLCASSLDRIQETQYFGPGTRLLVL.

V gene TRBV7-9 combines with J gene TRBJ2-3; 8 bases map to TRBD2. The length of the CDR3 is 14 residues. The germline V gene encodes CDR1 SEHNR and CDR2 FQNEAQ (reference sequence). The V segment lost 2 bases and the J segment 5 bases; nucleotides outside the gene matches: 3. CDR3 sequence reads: CASSLKLAGDTQYF. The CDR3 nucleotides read TGTGCCAGCAGCTTAAAGCTAGCGGGAGATACGCAGTATTTT.

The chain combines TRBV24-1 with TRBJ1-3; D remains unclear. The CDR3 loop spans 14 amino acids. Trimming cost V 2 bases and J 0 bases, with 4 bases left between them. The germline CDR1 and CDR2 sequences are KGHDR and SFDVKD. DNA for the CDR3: TGTGCCACCAGTGATTCCGGCTCTGGAAACACCATATATTTT. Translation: CATSDSGSGNTIYF.

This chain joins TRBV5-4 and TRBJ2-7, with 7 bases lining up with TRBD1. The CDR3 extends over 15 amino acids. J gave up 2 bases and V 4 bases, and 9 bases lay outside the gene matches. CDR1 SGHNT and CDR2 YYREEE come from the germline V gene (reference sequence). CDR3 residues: CASSPYDRETYEQYF. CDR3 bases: TGTGCCAGCAGCCCATATGACAGGGAGACCTACGAGCAGTACTTC.

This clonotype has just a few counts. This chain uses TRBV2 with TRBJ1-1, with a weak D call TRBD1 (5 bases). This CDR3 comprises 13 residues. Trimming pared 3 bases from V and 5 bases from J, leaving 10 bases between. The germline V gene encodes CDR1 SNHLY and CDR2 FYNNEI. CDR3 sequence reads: CASSDRWGTEAFF. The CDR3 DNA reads TGTGCCAGCAGTGATCGATGGGGGACTGAAGCTTTCTTT.

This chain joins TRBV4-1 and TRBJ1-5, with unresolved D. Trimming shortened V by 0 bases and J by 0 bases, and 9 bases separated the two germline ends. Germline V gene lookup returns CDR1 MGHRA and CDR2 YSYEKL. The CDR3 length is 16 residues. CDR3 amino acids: CASSQESSYSNQPQHF. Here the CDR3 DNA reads TGCGCCAGCAGCCAAGAATCTAGCTATAGCAATCAGCCCCAGCATTTT.

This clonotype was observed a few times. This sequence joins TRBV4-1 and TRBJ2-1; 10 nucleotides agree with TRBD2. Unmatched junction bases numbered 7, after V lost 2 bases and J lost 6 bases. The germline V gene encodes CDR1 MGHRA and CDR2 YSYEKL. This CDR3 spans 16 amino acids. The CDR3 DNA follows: TGCGCCAGCAGCCAACGGCTAGCGGGGGTTTCCAATGAGCAGTTCTTC. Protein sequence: CASSQRLAGVSNEQFF.

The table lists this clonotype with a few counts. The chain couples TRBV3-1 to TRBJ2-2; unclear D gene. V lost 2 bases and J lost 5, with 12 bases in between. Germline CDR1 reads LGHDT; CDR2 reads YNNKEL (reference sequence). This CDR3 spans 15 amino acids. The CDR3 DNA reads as TGTGCCAGCAGCCAATTTCATTCTGGGACCGGGGAGCTGTTTTTT. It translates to CASSQFHSGTGELFF.

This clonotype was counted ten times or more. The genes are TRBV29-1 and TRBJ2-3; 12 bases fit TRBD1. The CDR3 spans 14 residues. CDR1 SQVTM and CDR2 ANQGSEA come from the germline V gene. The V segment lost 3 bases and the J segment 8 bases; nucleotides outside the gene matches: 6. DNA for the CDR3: TGCAGCGTTGATCCGGGACAGGGGGCAGCTACGCAGTATTTT. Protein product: CSVDPGQGAATQYF.

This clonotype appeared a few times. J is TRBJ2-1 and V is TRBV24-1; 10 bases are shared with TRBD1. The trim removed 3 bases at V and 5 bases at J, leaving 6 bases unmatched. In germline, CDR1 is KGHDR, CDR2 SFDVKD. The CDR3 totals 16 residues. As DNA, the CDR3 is TGTGCCACCAGTGATGCCCGGGACAGGGGCCACAATGAGCAGTTCTTC. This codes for CATSDARDRGHNEQFF.

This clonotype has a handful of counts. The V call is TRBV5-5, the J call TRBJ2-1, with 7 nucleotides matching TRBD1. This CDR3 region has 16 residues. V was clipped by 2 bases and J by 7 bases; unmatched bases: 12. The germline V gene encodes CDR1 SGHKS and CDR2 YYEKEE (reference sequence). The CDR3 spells CASSFRPGQLYNEQFF. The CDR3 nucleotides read TGTGCCAGCAGCTTTAGGCCGGGACAGCTTTATAATGAGCAGTTCTTC. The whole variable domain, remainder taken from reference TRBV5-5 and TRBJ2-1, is DAGVTQSPTHLIKTRGQQVTLRCSPISGHKSVSWYQQVLGQGPQFIFQYYEKEERGRGNFPDRFSARQFPNYSSELNVNALLLGDSALYLCASSFRPGQLYNEQFFGPGTRLTVL.

For the CDR3, the DNA is TGTGCCAGCAGTTCACCTCGACGTTCCGAGACCCAGTACTTC. Translating gives CASSSPRRSETQYF. The chain links TRBV6-5 to TRBJ2-5; D ambiguous. Trimming removed 4 bases at V and 5 bases at J, with 14 bases between. This CDR3 spans 14 amino acids. CDR1 and CDR2 from the germline V gene are MNHEY and SVGAGI.

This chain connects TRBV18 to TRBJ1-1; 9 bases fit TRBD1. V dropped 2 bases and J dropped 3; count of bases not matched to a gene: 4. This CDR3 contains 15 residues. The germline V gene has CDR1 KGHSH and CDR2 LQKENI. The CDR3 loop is CASSPTRQGDTEAFF. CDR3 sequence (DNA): TGTGCCAGCTCACCAACAAGACAGGGGGACACTGAAGCTTTCTTT.

CDR3 amino acids: CATSSRTVWGSYEQYF. Written as DNA, the CDR3 is TGTGCCACCAGCTCCCGGACAGTCTGGGGCTCCTACGAGCAGTACTTC. This chain joins TRBV15 and TRBJ2-7, with D possibly matching TRBD1 (6 bases). V lost 5 bases, J lost 0 bases, and 17 bases lay in between. The CDR3 is made up of 16 amino acids. In germline, CDR1 is LNHNV, CDR2 YYDKDF (reference sequence).

CDR3 in amino acids: CASSFFSAGGTVNTEAFF. CDR3 coding DNA: TGTGCCAGCAGTTTTTTTTCGGCAGGGGGAACGGTGAACACTGAAGCTTTCTTT. The chain joins TRBV12-3 or TRBV12-4 to TRBJ1-1; 7 bases match TRBD1. Trimming removed 3 bases from V and 0 bases from J; junction bases left unmatched: 13. CDR3 length equals 18 residues.

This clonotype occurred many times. CDR3 nucleotides: TGTGCCAGCTCGCAAGGGTGGTCTGGGGCCAACGTCCTGACTTTC. It yields the protein CASSQGWSGANVLTF. V and J are TRBV18 and TRBJ2-6; D not resolved. CDR1 and CDR2 from the germline V gene are KGHSH and LQKENI. Trimming shortened V by 6 bases and J by 1 base, and 10 bases separated the two germline ends. This CDR3 region has 15 residues.